The 8 T cell receptor beta chains reported below all come from one sample, sequenced in a study of T cell changes during pregnancy in multiple sclerosis. Only in-frame clones appear in the TCRdb table, and some are missing; sequencing was by immunoSEQ multiplex PCR. The sample records about 36,000 clones, 93% being singletons. The source was CD4+ T cells from peripheral blood mononuclear cells, collected in the first trimester of pregnancy. These receptors were obtained from a female donor with multiple sclerosis, enrolled in a pregnancy study.

The J gene is TRBJ2-3, the V gene TRBV9; 10 bases are a match to TRBD2. CDR1 is SGDLS and CDR2 is YYNGEE in the germline V gene. The CDR3 loop spans 16 amino acids. The trim removed 0 bases at V and 6 bases at J, leaving 7 bases unmatched. The CDR3 region has the DNA TGTGCCAGCAGCGTAGCCAGCGGGAGGGCTACTGATACGCAGTATTTT. Translating it yields CASSVASGRATDTQYF.

The rearrangement uses TRBV5-4 and TRBJ2-7, with D maybe TRBD2 (6 bases). This CDR3 has 17 residues. V lost 3 bases and J 1 base, leaving 20 bases between the germline ends. The germline V gene encodes CDR1 SGHNT and CDR2 YYREEE (reference sequence). The CDR3 sequence: CASSSPLSGGTSYEQYF. The CDR3 bases are TGTGCCAGCAGCTCCCCCCTTAGCGGCGGAACTTCCTACGAGCAGTACTTC.

The chain combines TRBV4-3 with TRBJ1-1; D remains unclear. CDR1 is LGHNA, CDR2 YSLEER, per germline. V lost 4 bases to trimming and J lost 3 bases, with 9 bases between them. This CDR3 region has 13 residues. CDR3 in amino acids: CASSLTEYTEAFF. The CDR3 DNA reads as TGCGCCAGCAGCCTCACAGAGTACACTGAAGCTTTCTTT.

The chain couples TRBV28 to TRBJ1-1, with D unresolved. Deletions cut 5 bases from V and 4 bases from J, with 11 bases between. CDR3 size: 13 residues. The germline gives CDR1 MDHEN, CDR2 SYDVKM. CDR3 protein: CASSPDLSTEAFF. In DNA, the CDR3 is TGTGCCAGCAGTCCTGATTTGAGCACTGAAGCTTTCTTT.

The genes are TRBV11-2 and TRBJ2-7, with D tentatively TRBD1 (5 bases). Trimming took off 2 bases at V and 6 bases at J, with 8 bases between the two ends. CDR3 length: 12 amino acids. From germline, CDR1 is SGHAT and CDR2 FQNNGV. The CDR3 coding sequence is TGTGCCAGCAGCTTACAAAGGGGCGAGCAGTACTTC. Translation gives CASSLQRGEQYF.

This chain links TRBV2 with TRBJ2-3; TRBD1 matches at 10 bases. The CDR3 loop spans 13 amino acids. V was clipped by 6 bases and J by 14 bases; unmatched bases: 11. Germline values: CDR1 SNHLY, CDR2 FYNNEI. The CDR3 sequence is CASRLGQGVPGYF. The CDR3 coding sequence is TGTGCCAGCAGACTCGGACAGGGGGTCCCGGGGTATTTT.

The rearrangement links TRBV5-1 to TRBJ2-7, with TRBD2 matching over 7 bases. Germline lookup yields CDR1 SGHRS and CDR2 YFSETQ. CDR3 length: 15 amino acids. J was trimmed by 5 bases and V by 0 bases; bases with no gene match: 8. CDR3 protein: CASSLGGGGGHEQYF. The CDR3 coding sequence is TGCGCCAGCAGCTTGGGGGGGGGTGGAGGCCACGAGCAGTACTTC.

The CDR3 coding sequence is TGTGCCAGCAGCCGCAGGGTCCCAAGGTCAACCGGGGAGCTGTTTTTT. Protein: CASSRRVPRSTGELFF. This sequence joins TRBV7-9 and TRBJ2-2; D is perhaps TRBD1 (5 bases). V shed 5 bases and J shed 5 bases, with 18 bases lying between them. The germline gives CDR1 SEHNR, CDR2 FQNEAQ (reference sequence). The CDR3 runs 16 residues.